This TCR beta chain was obtained from a study of CD8 T cells in ankylosing spondylitis. V gave up 5 bases and J gave up 7 bases, with 7 bases separating them. The CDR3 is 11 amino acids. CDR1 is SGDLS and CDR2 is YYNGEE in the germline V gene. One entry per CDR3 protein, called by TCRdb with MiXCR from the 5' RACE reads. In the table there are around 5,700 distinct CDR3 sequences, 2.1% of which are singletons. This clonotype was found many times. This sequence joins TRBV9 and TRBJ2-1, with D unresolved. The specimen sequenced was blood, either unsorted or a sorted T cell fraction (not recorded which). The source of this sequence is a male donor with ankylosing spondylitis or in good health (not recorded which). In nucleotides, the CDR3 is TGTGCCAGCAGTCTAGGTAATGAGCAGTTCTTC. Amino acids: CASSLGNEQFF.